Only a few counts were recorded for the clone carrying this T cell receptor beta chain. Antigen unknown. TCRdb re-derived calls from the 5' RACE reads in MiXCR, one entry per CDR3 protein. Seen here are 750,000 to 950,000 distinct CDR3 sequences, 9% to 15% observed once, and the top ten hold 1.5% to 2%. Every one of the donors was a healthy Caucasian. The record originates from a study of identical twins. Findings of the study overall: Potential partial confounding of zero-insertion analyses by invariant MAIT and iNKT cells was noted. Where beta out-of-frame sequences were concerned, excess twin sharing was weaker. There were fewer insertions in abundant cord blood beta clonotypes, but memory repertoires showed no such pattern.

The germline gives CDR1 LGHNA, CDR2 YNFKEQ. This CDR3 is built from 15 residues. V lost 0 bases and J 4 bases, leaving 11 bases between the germline ends. The same sample was also used in a study of yellow fever vaccine responses in identical twins.

The chain recombines TRBV4-2 with TRBJ2-3; no clear D gene. Sequencing was performed on PBMCs. This clonotype originated in a woman younger than 35 in good health. The DNA for the CDR3 is TGTGCCAGCAGCCAAGATAGTGGATATTCAGATACGCAGTATTTT. Protein sequence: CASSQDSGYSDTQYF.